This is a list of T cell receptor beta chains from one sample in a study of blood T cell repertoires in COVID-19. TCRdb's copy holds only in-frame clones and misses some; the assay was immunoSEQ multiplex PCR. Of 200,000 or so clones listed, about 82% were seen once; the top ten hold approximately 5.4%. The source material was peripheral blood. These receptors came from a woman aged 25 to 39 with acute or convalescent COVID-19. CDR3s include the opening cysteine and the closing phenylalanine or tryptophan. Fields, in order: V gene, D gene, clone size, J gene, CDR3 protein, CDR3 DNA. A D gene is named only where the DNA matches it firmly. Clone size is shown for a subset of rows, as once, few, many or a class of expanded clone.

>TRBV5-1|.|.|TRBJ2-3
CASSLGVAVDTQYF
TGCGCCAGCAGCTTGGGGGTAGCGGTTGATACGCAGTATTTT
>TRBV28|.|.|TRBJ1-3
CASSVTPRVSGNTIYF
TGTGCCAGCAGTGTAACCCCTCGGGTCTCTGGAAACACCATATATTTT
>TRBV6-5|.|.|TRBJ2-1
CASSYSRDNEQFF
TGTGCCAGCAGTTACTCCCGCGACAATGAGCAGTTCTTC
>TRBV7-2|TRBD2|.|TRBJ2-3
CASSLAQLAGAGTDTQYF
TGTGCCAGCAGCTTAGCCCAACTAGCGGGGGCCGGCACAGATACGCAGTATTTT
>TRBV2|TRBD1|.|TRBJ1-2
CASSERGTGYGGYTF
TGTGCCAGCAGTGAAAGAGGGACAGGGTATGGAGGCTACACCTTC
>TRBV2|.|.|TRBJ1-2
CASSEMIQGYGYTF
TGTGCCAGCAGTGAAATGATCCAGGGCTATGGCTACACCTTC
>TRBV10-1|.|.|TRBJ2-1
CASSEVKTPGNEQFF
TGCGCCAGCAGTGAAGTGAAGACTCCCGGTAATGAGCAGTTCTTC
>TRBV7-6|.|.|TRBJ2-1
CASSLRNEQFF
TGTGCCAGCAGCTTACGGAATGAGCAGTTCTTC
>TRBV18|.|few|TRBJ1-2
CASSHRGDYGYTF
TGTGCCAGCTCACATCGGGGAGACTATGGCTACACCTTC
>TRBV5-6|.|once|TRBJ1-1
CASSLVSLSGKIDEAFF
TGTGCCAGCAGCTTGGTTAGCTTGTCCGGAAAGATAGATGAAGCTTTCTTT
>TRBV6-4|TRBD2|.|TRBJ2-3
CASSATSGGVDTQYF
TGTGCCAGCAGCGCTACTAGCGGGGGGGTGGATACGCAGTATTTT
>TRBV11-2|.|.|TRBJ2-1
CASRFRTLRGAYNEQFF
TGTGCCAGCAGGTTTCGTACCCTCAGGGGGGCCTACAATGAGCAGTTCTTC
>TRBV5-1|TRBD1|once|TRBJ1-4
CASSGTGRGEKLFF
TGCGCCAGCAGCGGGACAGGGAGGGGCGAAAAACTGTTTTTT
>TRBV28|.|.|TRBJ1-4
CASSDTGRANEKLFF
TGTGCCAGCAGTGATACAGGGCGCGCTAATGAAAAACTGTTTTTT
>TRBV7-2|.|.|TRBJ2-1
CASSLYGQGNEQFF
TGTGCCAGCAGCTTGTATGGTCAGGGGAATGAGCAGTTCTTC
>TRBV5-4|TRBD1|.|TRBJ2-1
CASSTGTGLVYEQFF
TGTGCCAGCAGCACCGGGACAGGGCTGGTATATGAGCAGTTCTTC
>TRBV7-6|.|.|TRBJ2-5
CASSPGWYF
TGTGCCAGCAGCCCAGGGTGGTACTTC
>TRBV19|.|.|TRBJ1-1
CASSLREVATEAFF
TGTGCCAGTAGTCTCAGGGAAGTTGCCACTGAAGCTTTCTTT
>TRBV28|.|.|TRBJ1-5
CASSSSQGQPQHF
TGTGCCAGCAGTTCCTCGCAGGGTCAGCCCCAGCATTTT
>TRBV28|.|.|TRBJ1-1
CASSFSQTGNTEAFF
TGTGCCAGCAGTTTCTCCCAAACAGGGAACACTGAAGCTTTCTTT
>TRBV28|TRBD1|.|TRBJ1-6
CASSLTGTGGSPLHF
TGTGCCAGCAGTTTAACCGGGACAGGGGGATCACCCCTCCACTTT
>TRBV24-1|TRBD1|.|TRBJ2-7
CATGSRDRAYEQYF
TGTGCCACCGGGAGCCGGGACAGAGCCTACGAGCAGTACTTC
>TRBV18|.|.|TRBJ2-5
CASSPVGFGGETQYF
TGTGCCAGCTCACCCGTCGGCTTTGGAGGAGAGACCCAGTACTTC
>TRBV7-2|.|.|TRBJ2-2
CASSAHRKPNTGELFF
TGTGCCAGCAGCGCCCACAGGAAACCGAACACCGGGGAGCTGTTTTTT
>TRBV7-2|.|.|TRBJ1-2
CASSLGSRGSNGYTF
TGTGCCAGCAGCTTGGGATCCAGGGGAAGTAATGGCTACACCTTC
>TRBV30|TRBD1|.|TRBJ1-6
CAWTDRADSPLHF
TGTGCCTGGACGGACAGGGCGGATTCACCCCTCCACTTT
>TRBV27|TRBD2|.|TRBJ2-3
CASSSRTSGKETDTQYF
TGTGCCAGCAGTTCTCGGACTAGCGGGAAGGAAACAGATACGCAGTATTTT
>TRBV5-1|.|.|TRBJ2-7
CASKKGEGKNEQYF
TGCGCCAGCAAGAAGGGGGAGGGGAAAAACGAGCAGTACTTC
>TRBV6-2/TRBV6-3|.|once|TRBJ2-7
CASSYAGILYEQYF
TGTGCCAGCAGTTACGCGGGGATATTATACGAGCAGTACTTC
>TRBV12-3/TRBV12-4|TRBD1|once|TRBJ2-7
CASSLPGQVNF
TGTGCCAGCAGTTTACCGGGACAGGTCAACTTC
>TRBV28|.|.|TRBJ1-2
CASSFRGVVYGYTF
TGTGCCAGCAGTTTTCGGGGGGTGGTCTATGGCTACACCTTC
>TRBV27|TRBD2|.|TRBJ2-3
CASSILAGRGDTQYF
TGTGCCAGCAGTATACTAGCGGGGCGGGGAGATACGCAGTATTTT
>TRBV19|TRBD2|.|TRBJ2-2
CASSLGLAGGNGELFF
TGTGCCAGTAGTTTGGGACTAGCGGGAGGTAACGGGGAGCTGTTTTTT
>TRBV7-9|TRBD2|.|TRBJ2-7
CASSFGRGERAYEQYF
TGTGCCAGCAGCTTCGGTCGGGGGGAACGAGCCTACGAGCAGTACTTC
>TRBV5-8|.|few|TRBJ2-7
CASSVYRGPYF
TGTGCCAGCAGTGTCTATAGAGGTCCATACTTC
>TRBV5-6|TRBD2|once|TRBJ2-7
CASRLWGRAGEQYF
TGTGCCAGCAGACTTTGGGGGAGGGCGGGTGAGCAGTACTTC
>TRBV2|TRBD1|.|TRBJ1-1
CASRKGTGVMNTEAFF
TGTGCCAGCAGGAAGGGGACAGGGGTGATGAACACTGAAGCTTTCTTT
>TRBV6-6|TRBD2|once|TRBJ2-7
CASRQSGRAYEQYF
TGTGCCAGCAGACAGAGCGGGAGGGCCTACGAGCAGTACTTC
>TRBV7-8|TRBD2|.|TRBJ2-7
CASSRRSVGAPNSGTGGYEQYF
TGTGCCAGCAGCCGCAGATCGGTAGGGGCCCCCAATAGCGGGACGGGTGGCTACGAGCAGTACTTC
>TRBV2|.|.|TRBJ1-2
CASRASGAGIDGYTF
TGTGCCAGCAGGGCCTCAGGGGCGGGCATCGATGGCTACACCTTC
>TRBV5-1|.|.|TRBJ2-5
CASSLNRGAETQYF
TGCGCCAGCAGCTTGAACCGGGGGGCAGAGACCCAGTACTTC
>TRBV9|.|.|TRBJ1-2
CASSLNAQVYGYTF
TGTGCCAGCAGCCTAAATGCACAGGTCTATGGCTACACCTTC
>TRBV19|TRBD1|.|TRBJ1-1
CASSTGQARNTEAFF
TGTGCCAGTAGTACAGGACAGGCCCGGAACACTGAAGCTTTCTTT
>TRBV15|.|.|TRBJ1-5
CATSRADQPQHF
TGTGCCACCAGCAGGGCGGATCAGCCCCAGCATTTT
>TRBV20-1|TRBD2|.|TRBJ2-5
CSASLGGTSKETQYF
TGCAGTGCTAGTCTCGGTGGGACTAGCAAAGAGACCCAGTACTTC
>TRBV6-5|.|.|TRBJ1-2
CASSYSGHMGYTF
TGTGCCAGCAGTTACAGCGGGCATATGGGCTACACCTTC
>TRBV4-3|.|once|TRBJ1-4
CASSQGPTGRLTNEKLFF
TGCGCCAGCAGCCAAGGACCGACGGGTCGCCTCACTAATGAAAAACTGTTTTTT
>TRBV5-1|.|.|TRBJ1-4
CASSLGQLNEKLFF
TGCGCCAGCAGCTTAGGACAGCTAAATGAAAAACTGTTTTTT
>TRBV7-8|TRBD1|.|TRBJ1-5
CASSLARTGGARAQPQHF
TGTGCCAGCAGCTTAGCCCGGACAGGGGGCGCGAGAGCTCAGCCCCAGCATTTT
>TRBV5-5|TRBD1|.|TRBJ2-5
CASSWRQGAETQYF
TGTGCCAGCAGCTGGAGACAGGGCGCAGAGACCCAGTACTTC